This TCR beta chain was observed in a study of beta chain features in type 1 diabetes. Study conclusions and caveats: In all four CD4+ subsets, TCRB CDR3 length was significantly, moderately reduced in type 1 diabetes.

What was sequenced were expressed TCRB transcripts, since all of the isolated RNA had been reverse transcribed. Using immunoSEQ multiplex PCR, the repertoire was profiled, and TCRdb retains in-frame clones only, with some absent. The sample gives more than 300,000 clones, roughly 12% of which show up once; about 0.01% is in the top ten. In germline, CDR1 is MDHEN, CDR2 SYDVKM. This CDR3 has 15 amino acids. V lost 2 bases, J lost 0 bases, and 0 bases stayed unmatched. This clone was seen a handful of times. The antigen is unknown. This clonotype was obtained from a woman in her late teens or twenties with type 1 diabetes. The V gene is TRBV28, the J gene TRBJ2-7; 11 bases fit TRBD2. Sequencing was done on a sample of naive CD4+ T cells from blood. The CDR3: CASSLLAGGSYEQYF. The CDR3 DNA sequence: TGTGCCAGCAGTTTACTAGCGGGAGGCTCCTACGAGCAGTACTTC.